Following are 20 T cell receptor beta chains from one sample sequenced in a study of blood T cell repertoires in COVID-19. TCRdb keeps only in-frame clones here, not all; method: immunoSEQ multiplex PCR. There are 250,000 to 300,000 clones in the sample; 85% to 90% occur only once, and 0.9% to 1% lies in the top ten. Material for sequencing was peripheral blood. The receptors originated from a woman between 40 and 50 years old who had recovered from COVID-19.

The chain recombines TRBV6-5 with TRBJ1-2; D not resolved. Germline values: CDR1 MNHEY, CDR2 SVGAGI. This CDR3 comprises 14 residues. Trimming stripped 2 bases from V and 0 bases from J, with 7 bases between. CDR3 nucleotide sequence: TGTGCCAGCAGTTACGGAGGAGCTAACTATGGCTACACCTTC. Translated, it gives CASSYGGANYGYTF.

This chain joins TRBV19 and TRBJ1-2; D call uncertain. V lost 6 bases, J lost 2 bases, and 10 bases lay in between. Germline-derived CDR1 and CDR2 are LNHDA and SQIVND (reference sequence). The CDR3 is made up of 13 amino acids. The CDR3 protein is CASSKEGNYGYTF. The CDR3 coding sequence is TGTGCCAGTAGCAAGGAGGGCAACTATGGCTACACCTTC.

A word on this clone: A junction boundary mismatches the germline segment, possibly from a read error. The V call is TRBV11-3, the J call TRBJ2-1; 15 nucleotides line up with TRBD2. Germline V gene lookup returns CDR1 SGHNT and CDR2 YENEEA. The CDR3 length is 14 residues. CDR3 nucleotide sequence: TGTGCCAGCAGCCATAGCCGGACTAGCGGGAGGGCAGTCTTC. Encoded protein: CASSHSRTSGRAVF.

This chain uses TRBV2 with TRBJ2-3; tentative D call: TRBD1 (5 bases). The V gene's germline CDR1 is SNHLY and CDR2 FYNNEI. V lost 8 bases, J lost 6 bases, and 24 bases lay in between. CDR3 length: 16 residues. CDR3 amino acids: CASARRGRARVDTQYF. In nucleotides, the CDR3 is TGTGCCAGCGCCCGCCGCGGCAGGGCCCGTGTTGATACGCAGTATTTT.

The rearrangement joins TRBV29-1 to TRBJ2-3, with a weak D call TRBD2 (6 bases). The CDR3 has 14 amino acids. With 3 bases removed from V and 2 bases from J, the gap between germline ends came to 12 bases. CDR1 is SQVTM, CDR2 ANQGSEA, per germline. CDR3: CSVEAGIITDTQYF. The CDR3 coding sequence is TGCAGCGTTGAGGCGGGGATTATCACAGATACGCAGTATTTT.

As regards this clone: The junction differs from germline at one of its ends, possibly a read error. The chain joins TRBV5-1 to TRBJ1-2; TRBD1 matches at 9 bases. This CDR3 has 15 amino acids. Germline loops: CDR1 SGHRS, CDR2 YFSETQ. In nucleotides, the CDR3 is TGCGCCAGCAGCTTGGTGTGGGGACAGGGCTATAGCTACACCTTC. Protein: CASSLVWGQGYSYTF.

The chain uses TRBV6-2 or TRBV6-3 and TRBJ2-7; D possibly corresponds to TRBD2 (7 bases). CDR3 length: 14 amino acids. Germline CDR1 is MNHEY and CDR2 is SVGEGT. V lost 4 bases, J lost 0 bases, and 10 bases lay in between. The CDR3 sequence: CASSFRGASYEQYF. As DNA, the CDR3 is TGTGCCAGCAGTTTTCGGGGGGCCTCCTACGAGCAGTACTTC.

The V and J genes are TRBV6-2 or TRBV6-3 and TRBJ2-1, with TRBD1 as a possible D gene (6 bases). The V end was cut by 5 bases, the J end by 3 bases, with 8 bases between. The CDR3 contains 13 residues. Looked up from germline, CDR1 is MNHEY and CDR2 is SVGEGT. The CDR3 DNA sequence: TGTGCCAGCAGTCGGGACAACTACAATGAGCAGTTCTTC. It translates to CASSRDNYNEQFF.

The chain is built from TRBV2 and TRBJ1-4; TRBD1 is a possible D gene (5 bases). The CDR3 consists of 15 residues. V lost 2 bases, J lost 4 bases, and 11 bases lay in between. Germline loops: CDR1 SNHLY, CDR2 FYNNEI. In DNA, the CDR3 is TGTGCCAGCAGTGAAAGGGGCGGGGGTAATGAAAAACTGTTTTTT. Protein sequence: CASSERGGGNEKLFF.

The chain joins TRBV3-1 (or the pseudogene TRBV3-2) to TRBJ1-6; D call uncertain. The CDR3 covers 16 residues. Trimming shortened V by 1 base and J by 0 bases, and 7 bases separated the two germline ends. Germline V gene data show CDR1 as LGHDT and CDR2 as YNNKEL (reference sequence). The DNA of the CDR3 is TGTGCCAGCAGCCAAGTGTGGCCCTCCTATAATTCACCCCTCCACTTT. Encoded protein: CASSQVWPSYNSPLHF.

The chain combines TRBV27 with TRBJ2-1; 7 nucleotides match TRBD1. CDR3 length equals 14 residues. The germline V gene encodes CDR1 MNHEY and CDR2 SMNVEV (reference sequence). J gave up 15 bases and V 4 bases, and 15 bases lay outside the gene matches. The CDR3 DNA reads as TGTGCCAGCAGTTCCTCCCCCTCCGGGACAGCCGGGTTCTTC. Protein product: CASSSSPSGTAGFF.

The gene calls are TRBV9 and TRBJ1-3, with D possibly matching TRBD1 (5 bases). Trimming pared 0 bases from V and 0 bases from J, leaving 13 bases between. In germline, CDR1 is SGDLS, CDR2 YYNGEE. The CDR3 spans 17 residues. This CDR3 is CASSVGSGGPSGNTIYF. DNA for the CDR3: TGTGCCAGCAGCGTAGGATCGGGGGGTCCCTCTGGAAACACCATATATTTT.

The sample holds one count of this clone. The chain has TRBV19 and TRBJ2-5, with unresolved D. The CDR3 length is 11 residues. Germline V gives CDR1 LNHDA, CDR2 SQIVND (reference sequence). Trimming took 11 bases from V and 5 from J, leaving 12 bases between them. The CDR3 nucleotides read TGTGCCTGCGGTGGGTGGGAGACCCAGTACTTC. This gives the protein CACGGWETQYF.

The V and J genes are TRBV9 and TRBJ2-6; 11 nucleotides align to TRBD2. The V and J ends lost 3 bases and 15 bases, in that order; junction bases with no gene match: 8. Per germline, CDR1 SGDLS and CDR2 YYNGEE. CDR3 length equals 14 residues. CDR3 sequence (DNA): TGTGCCAGCAGCGCGGGACTAGCGGAGCTGCCCCTGACTTTC. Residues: CASSAGLAELPLTF.

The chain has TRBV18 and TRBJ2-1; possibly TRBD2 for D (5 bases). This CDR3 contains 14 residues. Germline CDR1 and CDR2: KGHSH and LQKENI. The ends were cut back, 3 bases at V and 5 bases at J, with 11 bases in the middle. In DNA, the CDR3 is TGTGCCAGCTCACCCCCAGGACTCAACAATGAGCAGTTCTTC. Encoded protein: CASSPPGLNNEQFF.

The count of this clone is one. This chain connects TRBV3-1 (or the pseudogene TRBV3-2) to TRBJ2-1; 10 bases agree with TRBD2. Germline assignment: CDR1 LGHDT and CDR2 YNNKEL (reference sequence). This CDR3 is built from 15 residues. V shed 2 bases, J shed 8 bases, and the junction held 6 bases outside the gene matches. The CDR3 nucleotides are TGTGCCAGCAGCCAAAATTTCCTAGCGGGGGATGAGCAGTTCTTC. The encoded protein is CASSQNFLAGDEQFF.

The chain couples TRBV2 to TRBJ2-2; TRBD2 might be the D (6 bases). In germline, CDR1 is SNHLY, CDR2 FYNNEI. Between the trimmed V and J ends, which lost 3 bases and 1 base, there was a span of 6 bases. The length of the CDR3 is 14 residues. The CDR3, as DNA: TGTGCCAGCAGTGAGCGGGGGAACACCGGGGAGCTGTTTTTT. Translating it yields CASSERGNTGELFF. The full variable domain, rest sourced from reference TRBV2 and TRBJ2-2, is EPEVTQTPSHQVTQMGQEVILRCVPISNHLYFYWYRQILGQKVEFLVSFYNNEISEKSEIFDDQFSVERPDGSNFTLKIRSTKLEDSAMYFCASSERGNTGELFFGEGSRLTVL.

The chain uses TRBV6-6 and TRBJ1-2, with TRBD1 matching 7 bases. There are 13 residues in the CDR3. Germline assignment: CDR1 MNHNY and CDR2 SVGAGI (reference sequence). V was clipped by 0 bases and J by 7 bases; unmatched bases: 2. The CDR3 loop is CASSYSAGGGYTF. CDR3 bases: TGTGCCAGCAGTTACTCGGCAGGGGGTGGCTACACCTTC.

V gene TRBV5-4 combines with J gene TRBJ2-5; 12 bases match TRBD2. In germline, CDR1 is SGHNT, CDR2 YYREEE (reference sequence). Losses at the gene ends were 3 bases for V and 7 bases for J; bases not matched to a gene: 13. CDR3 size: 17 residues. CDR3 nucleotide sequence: TGTGCCAGCAGCTCGCCTAGCGGGAGGGAGGGGTTTGGGACCCAGTACTTC. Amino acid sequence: CASSSPSGREGFGTQYF.

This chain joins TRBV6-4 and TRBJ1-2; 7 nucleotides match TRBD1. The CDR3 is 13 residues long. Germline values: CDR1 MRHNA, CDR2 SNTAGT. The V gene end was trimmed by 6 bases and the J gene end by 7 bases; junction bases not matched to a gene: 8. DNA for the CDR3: TGTGCCAGCAGCAGAGACAGGGAAGGTGGCTACACCTTC. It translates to CASSRDREGGYTF.